The rows below give T cell receptor beta chains drawn from one sample of a study of cytomegalovirus exposure and HLA in healthy donors. TCRdb's copy holds only in-frame clones and misses some; the assay was immunoSEQ multiplex PCR. The table lists approximately 180,000 clones, approximately 87% of them singletons. The sequencing sample was made of PBMCs. The receptors were gathered from a woman aged 25 to 39 in good health and CMV-seronegative. The CDR3 runs from the conserved cysteine through the conserved F or W. The D gene is left open where the match is weak. The listing skips clone size in some rows; elsewhere it reads once, few, many or a size class.

j_call v_call clone_size d_call cdr3_nt cdr3_aa
TRBJ1-1 TRBV5-1 - TRBD1 TGCGCCAGCCGGGACAGTACTAACACTGAAGCTTTCTTT CASRDSTNTEAFF
TRBJ1-2 TRBV6-4 - TRBD1 TGTGCCAGCAGTGACGCTCTTCTACTGGGGACAGGGGGCAATGGCTACACCTTC CASSDALLLGTGGNGYTF
TRBJ1-1 TRBV27 - - TGTGCCAGCAGTTTAGGAGGGGCCATGAACACTGAAGCTTTCTTT CASSLGGAMNTEAFF
TRBJ2-1 TRBV5-1 once - TGCGCCAGCAGCTTCGACACCGAGCAGTTCTTC CASSFDTEQFF
TRBJ2-7 TRBV12-5 - TRBD2 TGTGCTAGTGGTTCTGGACTAGCGGGGGCCTACGAGCAGTACTTC CASGSGLAGAYEQYF
TRBJ1-4 TRBV18 - - TGTGCCAGCTCACCACGCGGGGGAGTTAATGAAAAACTGTTTTTT CASSPRGGVNEKLFF
TRBJ2-6 TRBV14 - - TGTGCCAGCAGCCGAGAAGAATGGGGGGCTGGGGCCAACGTCCTGACTTTC CASSREEWGAGANVLTF
TRBJ2-7 TRBV4-1 - - TGCGCCAGCAGCCAAGTTCATAGAATAGGAGAATCCGAGCAGTACTTC CASSQVHRIGESEQYF
TRBJ1-5 TRBV15 once - TGTGCCACCAGCCGAGACGGGAGTCAGCCCCAGCATTTT CATSRDGSQPQHF
TRBJ1-3 TRBV7-9 few TRBD1 TGTGCCAGCTATGGGACAGACTCTGGAAACACCATATATTTT CASYGTDSGNTIYF